The rows below give T cell receptor beta chains drawn from one sample of a study of T cell responses to AZD1222 COVID-19 vaccine. The data were produced by immunoSEQ multiplex PCR, yet TCRdb's version contains in-frame clones alone and is incomplete. The sample shows approximately 150,000 clones, approximately 90% of them seen only once. This material consisted of peripheral blood, taken 28 days after the second AZD1222 dose. These receptors originate from an adult who received the AZD1222 COVID-19 vaccine. Each CDR3 is given with its conserved first and last residue. D genes are given only for firm matches. Not every row has a clone size; where given, it reads once, few, many or a size class.

j_call,d_call,clone_size,v_call,cdr3_nt,cdr3_aa
TRBJ1-1,-,-,TRBV4-2,TGTGCCAGCAGCCAGGGGAATGAAGCTTTCTTT,CASSQGNEAFF
TRBJ1-5,-,-,TRBV28,TGTGCCAGCAGCAAACTTAGCTATCGGAGAAACAATCAGCCCCAGCATTTT,CASSKLSYRRNNQPQHF
TRBJ2-7,-,-,TRBV19,TGTGCCAGTAGTGTCGGGGCCTACGAGCAGTACTTC,CASSVGAYEQYF
TRBJ1-2,-,-,TRBV14,TGTGCCAGCAGCCAAGAAGAAGGGGACTATGGCTACACCTTC,CASSQEEGDYGYTF
TRBJ2-1,TRBD2,once,TRBV24-1,TGTGCCACCGCGGGCGGGGGGGCCTTGGGCGAGCAGTTCTTC,CATAGGGALGEQFF
TRBJ1-2,-,-,TRBV4-2,TGTGCCAGCAGCCAAGTAGGGGGGCAAAGCACCTATGGCTACACCTTC,CASSQVGGQSTYGYTF
TRBJ2-7,-,-,TRBV19,TGTGCCAGCAGCGAGGGGCGCCTTGTCGAGCAGTACTTC,CASSEGRLVEQYF
TRBJ1-2,TRBD1,-,TRBV5-6,TGTGCCAGCAGCTTGGGACCGGGACAGGGTCGCGGCTACACCTTC,CASSLGPGQGRGYTF
TRBJ1-1,-,-,TRBV9,TGTGCCAGCAGCGTAGAGCTGGGCTTTGAAGCTTTCTTT,CASSVELGFEAFF
TRBJ2-1,TRBD2,-,TRBV9,TGTGCCAGCAGCCCATCGGGACTAGCGGGCTACAATGAGCAGTTCTTC,CASSPSGLAGYNEQFF
TRBJ2-1,-,-,TRBV3-1/TRBV3-2,TGTGCCAGCAGCCAAGTGCCTGGCGAGCAGTTCTTC,CASSQVPGEQFF
TRBJ1-1,-,-,TRBV15,TGTGCCACCAGCAGAGACACAAACACTGAAGCTTTCTTT,CATSRDTNTEAFF
TRBJ2-7,-,once,TRBV27,TGTGCCAGCAGTTTACGGAACCGTGATTTTAGGACAGCCTCCTACGAGCAGTACTTC,CASSLRNRDFRTASYEQYF
TRBJ2-1,TRBD2,once,TRBV24-1,TGTGCCACCAGTGACCCAAGGCTAGCGGCCTACAATGAGCAGTTCTTC,CATSDPRLAAYNEQFF
TRBJ1-4,-,-,TRBV12-5,TGTGCTAGTGGTTTGGTAGCTATGGCAGGGGTTGGAAAACTGTTTTTT,CASGLVAMAGVGKLFF
TRBJ2-1,-,once,TRBV7-7,TGTGCCAGCAGCTTAGCCCAGGGTGAGCAGTTCTTC,CASSLAQGEQFF
TRBJ1-3,TRBD1,-,TRBV6-6,TGTGCCAGCAGTTACGATCAGGGACAGGGAAACACCATATATTTT,CASSYDQGQGNTIYF
TRBJ1-6,-,-,TRBV3-1/TRBV3-2,TGTGCCAGCAGCCAATGGACAGTGGCGTATAATTCACCCCTCCACTTT,CASSQWTVAYNSPLHF
TRBJ1-2,-,-,TRBV5-8,TGTGCCAGCAGCTTCAGATATCAGGGTAATGGCTACACCTTC,CASSFRYQGNGYTF
TRBJ2-6,-,-,TRBV19,TGTGCCAGTAGTATAGCTGGGGCCAACGTCCTGACTTTC,CASSIAGANVLTF
TRBJ1-4,-,once,TRBV19,TGTGCCAGTAGTGGGGGCGTGGGAGAAAAACTGTTTTTT,CASSGGVGEKLFF
TRBJ1-1,TRBD1,-,TRBV27,TGTGCCAGCAGTTCCTTGACAGGGATGAACACTGAAGCTTTCTTT,CASSSLTGMNTEAFF